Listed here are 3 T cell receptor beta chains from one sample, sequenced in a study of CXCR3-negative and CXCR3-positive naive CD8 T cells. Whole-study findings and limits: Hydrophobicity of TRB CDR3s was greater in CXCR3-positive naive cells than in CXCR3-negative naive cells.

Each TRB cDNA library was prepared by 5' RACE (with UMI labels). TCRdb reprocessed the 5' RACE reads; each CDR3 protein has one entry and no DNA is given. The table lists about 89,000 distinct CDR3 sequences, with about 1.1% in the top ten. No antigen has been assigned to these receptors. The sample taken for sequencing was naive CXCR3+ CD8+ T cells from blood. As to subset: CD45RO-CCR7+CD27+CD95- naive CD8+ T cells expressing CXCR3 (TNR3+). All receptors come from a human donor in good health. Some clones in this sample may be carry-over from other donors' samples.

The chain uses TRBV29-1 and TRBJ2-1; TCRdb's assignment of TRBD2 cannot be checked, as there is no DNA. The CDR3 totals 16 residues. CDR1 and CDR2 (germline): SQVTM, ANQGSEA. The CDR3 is CSVEASGLAGVNEQFF.

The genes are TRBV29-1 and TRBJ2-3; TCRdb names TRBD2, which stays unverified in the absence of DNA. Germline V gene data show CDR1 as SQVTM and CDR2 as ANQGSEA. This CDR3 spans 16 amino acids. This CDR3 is CSVAGGLVDNTDTQYF.

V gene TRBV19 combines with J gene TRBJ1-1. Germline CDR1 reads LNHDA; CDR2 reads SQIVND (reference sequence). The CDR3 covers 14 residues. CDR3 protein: CASSPGLGNTEAFF.